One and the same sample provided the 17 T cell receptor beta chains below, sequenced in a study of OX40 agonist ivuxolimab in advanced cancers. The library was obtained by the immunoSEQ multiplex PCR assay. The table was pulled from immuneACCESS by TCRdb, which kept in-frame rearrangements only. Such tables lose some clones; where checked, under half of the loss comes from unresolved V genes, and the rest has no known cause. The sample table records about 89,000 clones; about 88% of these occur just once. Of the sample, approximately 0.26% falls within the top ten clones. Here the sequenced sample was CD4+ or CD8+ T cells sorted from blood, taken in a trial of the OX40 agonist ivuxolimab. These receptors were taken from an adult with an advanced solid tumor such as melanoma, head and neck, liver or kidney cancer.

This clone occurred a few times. CDR3 sequence (DNA): TGTGCCAGCAGGCGCAGGGGACCTAACTATGGCTACACCTTC. Residues: CASRRRGPNYGYTF. The chain has TRBV6-5 and TRBJ1-2, with a tentative D call TRBD1 (6 bases). This CDR3 has 14 amino acids. Per germline, CDR1 MNHEY and CDR2 SVGAGI. V dropped 6 bases and J dropped 0 bases, with 11 bases sitting between them.

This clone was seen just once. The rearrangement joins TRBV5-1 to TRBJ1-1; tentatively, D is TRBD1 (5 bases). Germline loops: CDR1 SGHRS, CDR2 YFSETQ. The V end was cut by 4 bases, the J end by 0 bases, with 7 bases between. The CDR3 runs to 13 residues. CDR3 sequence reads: CASSGAMNTEAFF. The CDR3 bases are TGCGCCAGCAGCGGGGCCATGAACACTGAAGCTTTCTTT.

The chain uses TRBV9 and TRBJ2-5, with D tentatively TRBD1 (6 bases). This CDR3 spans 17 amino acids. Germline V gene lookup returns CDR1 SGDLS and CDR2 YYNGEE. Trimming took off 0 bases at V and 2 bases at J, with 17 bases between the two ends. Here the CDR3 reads CASSVGPPGTPQETQYF. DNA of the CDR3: TGTGCCAGCAGCGTAGGCCCCCCTGGGACACCTCAAGAGACCCAGTACTTC.

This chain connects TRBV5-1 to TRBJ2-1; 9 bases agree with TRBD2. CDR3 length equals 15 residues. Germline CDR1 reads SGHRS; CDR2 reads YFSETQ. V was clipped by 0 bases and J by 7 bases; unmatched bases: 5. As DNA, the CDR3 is TGCGCCAGCAGCTTGGAGCGGGGGGCCATTAATGAGCAGTTCTTC. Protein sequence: CASSLERGAINEQFF.

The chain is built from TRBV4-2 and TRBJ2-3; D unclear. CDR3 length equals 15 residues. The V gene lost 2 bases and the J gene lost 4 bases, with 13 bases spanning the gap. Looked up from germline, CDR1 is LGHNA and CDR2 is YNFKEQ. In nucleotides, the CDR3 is TGTGCCAGCAGCCAAACTGGTTCGTTTTCAGATACGCAGTATTTT. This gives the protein CASSQTGSFSDTQYF.

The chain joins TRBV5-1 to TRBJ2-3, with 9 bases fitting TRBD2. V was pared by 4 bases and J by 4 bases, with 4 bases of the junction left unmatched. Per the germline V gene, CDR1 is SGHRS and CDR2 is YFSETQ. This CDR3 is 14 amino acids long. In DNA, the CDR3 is TGCGCCAGCAGCCAAGCGGGGGGCCCAGATACGCAGTATTTT. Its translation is CASSQAGGPDTQYF.

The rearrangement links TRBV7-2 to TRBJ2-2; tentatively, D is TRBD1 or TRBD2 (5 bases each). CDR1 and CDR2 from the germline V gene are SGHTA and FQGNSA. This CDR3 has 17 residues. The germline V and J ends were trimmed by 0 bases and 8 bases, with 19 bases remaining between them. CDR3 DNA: TGTGCCAGCAGCTTAGCTAGGGACGCGAGTGTTTTGGGGGAGCTGTTTTTT. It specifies CASSLARDASVLGELFF.

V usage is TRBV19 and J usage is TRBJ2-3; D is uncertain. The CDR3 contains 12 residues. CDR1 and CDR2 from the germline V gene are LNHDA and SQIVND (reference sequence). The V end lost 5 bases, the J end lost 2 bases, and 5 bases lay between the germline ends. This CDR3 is CASSGLTDTQYF. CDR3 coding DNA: TGTGCCAGTAGTGGCCTCACAGATACGCAGTATTTT.

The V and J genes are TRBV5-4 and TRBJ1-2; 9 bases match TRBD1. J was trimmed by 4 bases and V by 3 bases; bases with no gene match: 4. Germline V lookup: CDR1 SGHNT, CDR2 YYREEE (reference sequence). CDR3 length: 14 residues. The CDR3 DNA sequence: TGTGCCAGCAGCTCGCCGGGACAGGGCTATGGCTACACCTTC. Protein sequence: CASSSPGQGYGYTF.

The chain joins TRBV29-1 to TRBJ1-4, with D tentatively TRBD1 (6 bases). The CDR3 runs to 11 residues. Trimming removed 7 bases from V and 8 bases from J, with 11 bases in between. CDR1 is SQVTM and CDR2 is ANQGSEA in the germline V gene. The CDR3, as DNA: TGCAGCGCTATTAGGGGGGAAAAACTGTTTTTT. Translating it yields CSAIRGEKLFF.

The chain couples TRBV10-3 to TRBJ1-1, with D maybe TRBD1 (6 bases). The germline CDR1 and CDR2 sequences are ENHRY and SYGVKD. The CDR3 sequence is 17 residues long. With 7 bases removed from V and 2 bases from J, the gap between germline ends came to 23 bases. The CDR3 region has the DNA TGTGCCATCACCCCAACGAGGGGTAGGGGGGTAAACACTGAAGCTTTCTTT. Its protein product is CAITPTRGRGVNTEAFF.

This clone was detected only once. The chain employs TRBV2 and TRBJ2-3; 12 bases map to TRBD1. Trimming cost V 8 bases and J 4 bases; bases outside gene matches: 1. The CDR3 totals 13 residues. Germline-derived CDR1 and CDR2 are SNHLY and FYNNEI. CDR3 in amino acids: CASRDRGPDTQYF. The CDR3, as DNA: TGTGCCAGCCGGGACAGGGGGCCAGATACGCAGTATTTT.

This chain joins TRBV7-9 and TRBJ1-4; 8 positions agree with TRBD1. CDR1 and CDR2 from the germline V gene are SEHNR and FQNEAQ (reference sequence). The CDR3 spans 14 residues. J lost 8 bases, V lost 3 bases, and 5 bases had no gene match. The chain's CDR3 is CASSFDRGGEKLFF. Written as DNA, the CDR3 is TGTGCCAGCAGCTTCGACAGGGGTGGGGAAAAACTGTTTTTT.

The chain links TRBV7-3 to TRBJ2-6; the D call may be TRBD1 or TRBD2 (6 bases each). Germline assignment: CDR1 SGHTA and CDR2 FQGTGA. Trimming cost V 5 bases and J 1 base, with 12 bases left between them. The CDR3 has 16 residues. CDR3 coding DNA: TGTGCCAGCAGCCGAGGGGGGCAGTCTGGGGCCAACGTCCTGACTTTC. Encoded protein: CASSRGGQSGANVLTF.

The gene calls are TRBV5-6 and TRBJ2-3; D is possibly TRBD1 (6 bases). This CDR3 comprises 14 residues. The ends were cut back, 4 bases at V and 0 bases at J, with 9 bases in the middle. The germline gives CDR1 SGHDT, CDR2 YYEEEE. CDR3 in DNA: TGTGCCAGCAGCGTGGACAGTAGCACAGATACGCAGTATTTT. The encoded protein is CASSVDSSTDTQYF.

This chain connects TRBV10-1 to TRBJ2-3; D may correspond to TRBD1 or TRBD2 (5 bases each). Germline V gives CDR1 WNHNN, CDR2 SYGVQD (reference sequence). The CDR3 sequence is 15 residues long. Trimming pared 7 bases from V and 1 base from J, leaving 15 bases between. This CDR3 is CASTLGTGGTDTQYF. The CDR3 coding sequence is TGCGCCAGCACCCTGGGGACCGGGGGCACAGATACGCAGTATTTT.

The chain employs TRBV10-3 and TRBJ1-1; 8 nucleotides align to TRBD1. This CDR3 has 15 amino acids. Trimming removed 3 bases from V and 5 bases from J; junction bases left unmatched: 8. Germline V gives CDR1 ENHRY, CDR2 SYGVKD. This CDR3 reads CAISDRGTGGTEAFF. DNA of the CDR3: TGTGCCATCAGTGATCGAGGGACAGGTGGGACTGAAGCTTTCTTT.